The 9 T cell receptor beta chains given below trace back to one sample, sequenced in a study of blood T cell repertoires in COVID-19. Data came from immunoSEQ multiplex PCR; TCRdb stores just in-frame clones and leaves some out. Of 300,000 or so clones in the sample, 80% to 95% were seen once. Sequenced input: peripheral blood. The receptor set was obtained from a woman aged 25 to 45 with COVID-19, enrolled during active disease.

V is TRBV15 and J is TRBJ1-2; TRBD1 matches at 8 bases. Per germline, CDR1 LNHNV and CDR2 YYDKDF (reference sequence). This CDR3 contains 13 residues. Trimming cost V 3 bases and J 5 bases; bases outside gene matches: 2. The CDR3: CATSRDRDYGYTF. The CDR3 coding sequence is TGTGCCACCAGCAGGGACAGGGATTATGGCTACACCTTC.

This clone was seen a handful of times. The CDR3 region has the DNA TGTGCCAGCAGCCGACAGGGTCACCCCCCGGGGACTGAAGCTTTCTTT. Residues: CASSRQGHPPGTEAFF. V and J are TRBV2 and TRBJ1-1, with 7 nucleotides matching TRBD1. Germline-derived CDR1 and CDR2 are SNHLY and FYNNEI. The CDR3 length is 16 residues. V was clipped by 6 bases and J by 5 bases; unmatched bases: 15.

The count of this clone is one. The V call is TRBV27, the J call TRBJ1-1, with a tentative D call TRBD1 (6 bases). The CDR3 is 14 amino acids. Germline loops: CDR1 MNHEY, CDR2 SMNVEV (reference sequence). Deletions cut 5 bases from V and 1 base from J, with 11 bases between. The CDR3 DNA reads TGTGCCAGCAGTGTACAGGGCCCGAACACTGAAGCTTTCTTT. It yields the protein CASSVQGPNTEAFF.

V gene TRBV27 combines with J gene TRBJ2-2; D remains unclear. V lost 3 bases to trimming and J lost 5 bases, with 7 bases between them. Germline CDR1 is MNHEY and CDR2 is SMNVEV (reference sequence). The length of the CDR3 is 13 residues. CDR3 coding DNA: TGTGCCAGCAGTTTGGAGCCTACCGGGGAGCTGTTTTTT. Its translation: CASSLEPTGELFF.

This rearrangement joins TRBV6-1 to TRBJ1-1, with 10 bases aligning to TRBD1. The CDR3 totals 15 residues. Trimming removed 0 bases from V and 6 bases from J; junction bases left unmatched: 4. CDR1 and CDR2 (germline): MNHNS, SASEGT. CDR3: CASSEAPDRGAEAFF. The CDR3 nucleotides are TGTGCCAGCAGTGAAGCACCGGACAGGGGGGCTGAAGCTTTCTTT.

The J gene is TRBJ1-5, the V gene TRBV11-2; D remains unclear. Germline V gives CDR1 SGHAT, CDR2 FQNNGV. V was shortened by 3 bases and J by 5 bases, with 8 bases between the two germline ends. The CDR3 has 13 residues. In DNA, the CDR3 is TGTGCCAGCAGCTTTACAGCCGATCAGCCCCAGCATTTT. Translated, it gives CASSFTADQPQHF. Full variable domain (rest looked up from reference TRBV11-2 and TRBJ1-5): EAGVAQSPRYKIIEKRQSVAFWCNPISGHATLYWYQQILGQGPKLLIQFQNNGVVDDSQLPKDRFSAERLKGVDSTLKIQPAKLEDSAVYLCASSFTADQPQHFGDGTRLSIL.

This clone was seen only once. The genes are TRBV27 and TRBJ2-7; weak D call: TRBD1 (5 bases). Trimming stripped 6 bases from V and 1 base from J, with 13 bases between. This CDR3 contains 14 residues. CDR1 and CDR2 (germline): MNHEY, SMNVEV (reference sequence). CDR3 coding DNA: TGTGCCAGCAGACGGACAACCCCTTCCTACGAGCAGTACTTC. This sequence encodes CASRRTTPSYEQYF.

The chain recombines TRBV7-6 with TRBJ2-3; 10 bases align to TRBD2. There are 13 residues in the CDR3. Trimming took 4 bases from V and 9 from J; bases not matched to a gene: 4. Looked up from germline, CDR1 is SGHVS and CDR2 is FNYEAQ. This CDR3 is CASSSGTSETQYF. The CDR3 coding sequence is TGTGCCAGCAGCTCTGGGACTAGCGAAACGCAGTATTTT.

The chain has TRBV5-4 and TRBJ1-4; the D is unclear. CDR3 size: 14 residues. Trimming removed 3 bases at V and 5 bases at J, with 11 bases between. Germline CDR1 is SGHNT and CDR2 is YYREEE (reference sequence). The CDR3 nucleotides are TGTGCCAGCAGCTCCGGTGGGGAGAATGAAAAACTGTTTTTT. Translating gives CASSSGGENEKLFF.